What follows is one T cell receptor beta chain and its context. Its antigen remains undetermined. No much larger clonotype is one base removed from it; base qualities were not supplied. This sample is drawn from a study of T cell responses to AZD1222 COVID-19 vaccine (dated by TCRdb to the early 2020s). About the full investigation: A total of 240 or so trial participants underwent TCR sequencing, of whom 200 to 220 had received two doses of AZD1222 and some 25 had received two doses of the MenACWY control vaccine. Trial participants were enrolled by age into subgroups of 18-55, 56-69 and 70-plus years, and approximately 150, 30 and 60 TCR-sequenced participants, respectively, were included in these subgroups. The research as a whole found: CD4 TCRs associated with the vaccine covered the entire spike protein, and the dominant responses were in regions 160-218 and 743-854. Because no day 14 peak-response samples were available, the repertoires could be characterized only after the peak T cell response. Participants were mostly white British and included more females than males, and it was suggested by the authors that clonal diversity may have been underestimated. A significant rise in spike-specific TCR breadth and depth was observed after two AZD1222 doses relative to day 0 and relative to MenACWY recipients. Nearly half of unique spike-specific TCRs reportedly recognized epitopes outside regions mutated in the B.1.351 and B.1.1.7 variants. Only a handful of AZD1222 recipients were SARS-CoV-2 seropositive at baseline, limiting conclusions about previously exposed vaccinees. The 56-69-year group was small, and its depth increase did not reach significance, likely because of low power.

The CDR3 regions of human TCRbeta chains were analyzed by immunosequencing. The study's processing was this. Repertoire TCRs were matched against a reference library of SARS-CoV-2-specific TCRs generated with the MIRA antigen-specificity platform. Breadth was defined as the fraction of unique TCRs that were SARS-CoV-2-associated, and depth was defined as the fraction of total T cells that were SARS-CoV-2-associated. Using the MIRA data, each spike-specific TCR was assigned both to the spike region to which the TCR was reactive and to a CD4 or CD8 class. Log10-transformed breadth and depth values were compared by one-way ANOVA with Sidak's multiple comparisons tests. The clones in this table, taken by TCRdb from immuneACCESS, are in-frame only. Not every clone is retained; where verified, under half of the shortfall comes from an unresolved V gene, and the cause of the rest is unknown. V, J and clone size are taken as reported in that table, and D and trimming were inferred from the DNA itself. The sample contains 140,000 to 150,000 clones, approximately 85% of them found a single time. The ten largest clonotypes hold roughly 4% of the sample.

This specimen's time point label, per the study, means: baseline before first vaccination. The treatment or condition label here, explained by the study, means: meningococcal conjugate vaccine given as trial control. The vaccinee samples were drawn from two UK trials, COV001 and COV002, one of which was a single-blind randomized controlled phase 2/3 trial testing AZD1222 (ChAdOx1 nCoV-19) in healthy adults. For TCRbeta chain sequencing, PBMC samples were collected from trial participants at day 0 and at day 28 after the second dose. Between the V and J ends, shortened by 6 bases and 6 bases respectively, the junction contains 14 bases. CDR1 and CDR2, looked up from the germline V gene (reference sequence), are MNHEY and SMNVEV. From the cysteine through the phenylalanine, the CDR3 covers 14 amino acids. The read is trimmed to its CDR3 DNA, 42 bases read in frame from base 1.

The chain couples TRBV27 to TRBJ2-2; the best D guess is TRBD2, with 6 bases matching. The sequencing used peripheral blood, collected on day 0 of MenACWY control vaccination. This receptor was obtained from an adult in good health. In nucleotides, the sequence is TGTGCCAGCAGGGAGAGACTAGTCCCCGGGGAGCTGTTTTTT. Its protein reads: CASRERLVPGELFF.